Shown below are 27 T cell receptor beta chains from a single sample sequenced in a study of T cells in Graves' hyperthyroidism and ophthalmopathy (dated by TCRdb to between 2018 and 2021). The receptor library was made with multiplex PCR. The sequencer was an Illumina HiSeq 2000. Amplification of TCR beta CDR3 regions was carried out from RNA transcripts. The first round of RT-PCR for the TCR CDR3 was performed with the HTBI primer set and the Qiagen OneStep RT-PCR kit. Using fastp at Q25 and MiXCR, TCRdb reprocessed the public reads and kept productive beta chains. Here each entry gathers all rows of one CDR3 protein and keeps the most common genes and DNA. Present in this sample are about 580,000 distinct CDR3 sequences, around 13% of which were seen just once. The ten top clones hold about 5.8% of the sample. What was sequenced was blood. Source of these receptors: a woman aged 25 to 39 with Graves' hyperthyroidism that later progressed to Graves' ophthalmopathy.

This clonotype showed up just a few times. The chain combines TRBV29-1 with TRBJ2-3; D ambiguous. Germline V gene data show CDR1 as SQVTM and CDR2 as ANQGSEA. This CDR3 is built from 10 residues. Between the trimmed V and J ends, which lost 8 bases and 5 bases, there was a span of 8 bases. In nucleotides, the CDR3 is TGCAGCTCTCTCTTAGATACGCAGTATTTT. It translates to CSSLLDTQYF.

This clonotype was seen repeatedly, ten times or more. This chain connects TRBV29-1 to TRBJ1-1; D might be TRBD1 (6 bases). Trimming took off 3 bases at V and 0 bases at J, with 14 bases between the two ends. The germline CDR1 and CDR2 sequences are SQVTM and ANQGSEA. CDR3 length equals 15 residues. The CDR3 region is CSVDPGGPMNTEAFF. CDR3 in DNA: TGCAGCGTTGACCCCGGGGGGCCGATGAACACTGAAGCTTTCTTT.

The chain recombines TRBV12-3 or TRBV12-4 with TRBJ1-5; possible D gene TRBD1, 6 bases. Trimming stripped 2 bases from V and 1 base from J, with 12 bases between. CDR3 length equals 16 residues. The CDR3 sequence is CASSLRGGQSNQPQHF. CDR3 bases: TGTGCCAGCAGTTTAAGGGGGGGGCAGAGCAATCAGCCCCAGCATTTT.

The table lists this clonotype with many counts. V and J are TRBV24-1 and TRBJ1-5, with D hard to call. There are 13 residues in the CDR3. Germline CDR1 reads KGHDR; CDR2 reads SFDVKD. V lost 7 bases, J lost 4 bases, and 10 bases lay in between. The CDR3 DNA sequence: TGTGCCACCAGCGCTGACGGGAATCAGCCCCAGCATTTT. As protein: CATSADGNQPQHF.

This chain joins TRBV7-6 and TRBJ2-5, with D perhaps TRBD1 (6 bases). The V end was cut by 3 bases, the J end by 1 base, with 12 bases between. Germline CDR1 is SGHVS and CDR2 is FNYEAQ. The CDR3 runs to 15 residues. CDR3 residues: CASSFTGIGQETQYF. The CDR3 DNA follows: TGTGCCAGCAGCTTTACAGGGATCGGCCAAGAGACCCAGTACTTC.

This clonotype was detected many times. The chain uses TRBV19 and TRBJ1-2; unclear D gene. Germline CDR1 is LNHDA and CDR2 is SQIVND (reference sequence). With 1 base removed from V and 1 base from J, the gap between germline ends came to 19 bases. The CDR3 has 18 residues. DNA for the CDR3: TGTGCCAGTAGTATAGTTCGTACCGGCCGGCCACGTAACTATGGCTACACCTTC. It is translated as CASSIVRTGRPRNYGYTF. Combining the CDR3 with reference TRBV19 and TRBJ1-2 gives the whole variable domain DGGITQSPKYLFRKEGQNVTLSCEQNLNHDAMYWYRQDPGQGLRLIYYSQIVNDFQKGDIAEGYSVSREKKESFPLTVTSAQKNPTAFYLCASSIVRTGRPRNYGYTFGSGTRLTVV.

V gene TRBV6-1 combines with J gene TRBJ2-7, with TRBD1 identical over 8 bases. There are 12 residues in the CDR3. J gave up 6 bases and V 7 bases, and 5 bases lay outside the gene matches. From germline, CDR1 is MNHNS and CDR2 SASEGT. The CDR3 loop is CASMQGAGEQYF. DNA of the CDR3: TGTGCCAGCATGCAGGGGGCGGGCGAGCAGTACTTC.

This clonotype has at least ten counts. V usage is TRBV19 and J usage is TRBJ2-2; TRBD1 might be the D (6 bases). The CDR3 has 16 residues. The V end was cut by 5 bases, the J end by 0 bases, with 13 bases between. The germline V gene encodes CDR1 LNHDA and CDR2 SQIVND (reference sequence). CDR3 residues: CASSPLRGPNTGELFF. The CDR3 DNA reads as TGTGCCAGTAGTCCTCTCAGGGGTCCGAACACCGGGGAGCTGTTTTTT. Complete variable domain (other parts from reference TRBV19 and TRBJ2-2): DGGITQSPKYLFRKEGQNVTLSCEQNLNHDAMYWYRQDPGQGLRLIYYSQIVNDFQKGDIAEGYSVSREKKESFPLTVTSAQKNPTAFYLCASSPLRGPNTGELFFGEGSRLTVL.

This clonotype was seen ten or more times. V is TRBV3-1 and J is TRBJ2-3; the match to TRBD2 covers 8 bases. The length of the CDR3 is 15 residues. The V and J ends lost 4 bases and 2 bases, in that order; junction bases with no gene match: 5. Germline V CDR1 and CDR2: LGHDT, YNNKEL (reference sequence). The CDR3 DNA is TGTGCCAGCAGCCTGAGCGGGAGTGACACAGATACGCAGTATTTT. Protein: CASSLSGSDTDTQYF.

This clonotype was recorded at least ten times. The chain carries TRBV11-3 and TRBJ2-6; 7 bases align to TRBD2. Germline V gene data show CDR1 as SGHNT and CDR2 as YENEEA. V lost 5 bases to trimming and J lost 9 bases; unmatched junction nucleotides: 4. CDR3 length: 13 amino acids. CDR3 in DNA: TGTGCCAGCAGCCGGGGGGTGGTCAACGTCCTGACTTTC. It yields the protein CASSRGVVNVLTF.

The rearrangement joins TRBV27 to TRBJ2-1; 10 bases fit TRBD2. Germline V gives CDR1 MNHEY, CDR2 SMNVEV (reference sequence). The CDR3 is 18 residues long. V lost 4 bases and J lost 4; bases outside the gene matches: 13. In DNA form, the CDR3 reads TGTGCCAGCAGTTGGGGGGCTAGCGGGAGTTTCAGGTACAATGAGCAGTTCTTC. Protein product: CASSWGASGSFRYNEQFF.

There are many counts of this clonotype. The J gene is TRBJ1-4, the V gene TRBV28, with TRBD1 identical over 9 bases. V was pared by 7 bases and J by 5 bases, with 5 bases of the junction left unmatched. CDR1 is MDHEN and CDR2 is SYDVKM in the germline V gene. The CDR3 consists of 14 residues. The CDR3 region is CASIHGQGNEKLFF. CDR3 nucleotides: TGTGCCAGCATCCACGGACAGGGGAATGAAAAACTGTTTTTT. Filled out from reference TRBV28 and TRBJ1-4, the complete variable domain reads DVKVTQSSRYLVKRTGEKVFLECVQDMDHENMFWYRQDPGLGLRLIYFSYDVKMKEKGDIPEGYSVSREKKERFSLILESASTNQTSMYLCASIHGQGNEKLFFGSGTQLSVL.

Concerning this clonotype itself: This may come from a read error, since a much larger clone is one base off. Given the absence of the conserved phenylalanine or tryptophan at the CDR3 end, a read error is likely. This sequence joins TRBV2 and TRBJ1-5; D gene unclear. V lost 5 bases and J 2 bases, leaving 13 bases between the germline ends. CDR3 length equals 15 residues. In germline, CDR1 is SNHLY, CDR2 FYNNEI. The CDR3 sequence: CASSSRAAGNQPQHL. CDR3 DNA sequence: TGTGCCAGCAGTTCCCGCGCCGCAGGCAATCAGCCCCAGCATCTT.

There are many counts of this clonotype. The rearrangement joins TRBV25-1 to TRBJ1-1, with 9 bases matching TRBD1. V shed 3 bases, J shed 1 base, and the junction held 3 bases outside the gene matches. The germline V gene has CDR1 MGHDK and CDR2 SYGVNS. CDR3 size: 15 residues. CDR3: CASSDDRGGNTEAFF. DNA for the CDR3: TGTGCCAGCAGTGATGACAGGGGGGGGAACACTGAAGCTTTCTTT.

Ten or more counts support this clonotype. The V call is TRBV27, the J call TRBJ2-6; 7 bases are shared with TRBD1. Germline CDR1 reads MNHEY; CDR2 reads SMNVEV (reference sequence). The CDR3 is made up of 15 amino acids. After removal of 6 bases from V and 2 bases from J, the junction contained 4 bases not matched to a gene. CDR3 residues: CASRPGGTGANVLTF. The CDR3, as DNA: TGTGCCAGCAGACCAGGGGGTACTGGGGCCAACGTCCTGACTTTC.

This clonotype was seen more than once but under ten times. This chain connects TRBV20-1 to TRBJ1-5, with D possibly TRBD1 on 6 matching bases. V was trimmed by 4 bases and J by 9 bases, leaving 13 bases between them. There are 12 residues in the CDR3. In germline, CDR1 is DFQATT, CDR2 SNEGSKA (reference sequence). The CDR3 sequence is CSATDRTRPQHF. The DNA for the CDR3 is TGCAGTGCTACCGACAGGACCCGGCCCCAGCATTTT.

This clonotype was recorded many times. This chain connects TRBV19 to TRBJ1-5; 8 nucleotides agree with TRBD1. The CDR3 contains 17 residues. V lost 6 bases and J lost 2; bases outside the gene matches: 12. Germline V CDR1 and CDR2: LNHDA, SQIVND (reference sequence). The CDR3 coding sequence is TGTGCCAGTAGAAGAGGGGCAGGGGGCGCAGGCAATCAGCCCCAGCATTTT. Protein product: CASRRGAGGAGNQPQHF.

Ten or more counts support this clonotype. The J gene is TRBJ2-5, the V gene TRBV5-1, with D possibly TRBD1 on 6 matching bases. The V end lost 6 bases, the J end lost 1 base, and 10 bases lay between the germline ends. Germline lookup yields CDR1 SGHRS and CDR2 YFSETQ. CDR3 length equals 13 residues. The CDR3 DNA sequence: TGCGCCAGCACACGGGACACCCAAGAGACCCAGTACTTC. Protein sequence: CASTRDTQETQYF.

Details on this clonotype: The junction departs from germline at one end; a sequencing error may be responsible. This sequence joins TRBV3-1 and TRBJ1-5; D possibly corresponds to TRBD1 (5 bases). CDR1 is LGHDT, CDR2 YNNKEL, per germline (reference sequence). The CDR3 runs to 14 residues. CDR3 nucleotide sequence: TGTGCCAGCAGCCCACAAGGGGCACATCAGCCCCGGCATTTT. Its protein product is CASSPQGAHQPRHF. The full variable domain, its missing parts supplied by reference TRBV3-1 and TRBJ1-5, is DTAVSQTPKYLVTQMGNDKSIKCEQNLGHDTMYWYKQDSKKFLKIMFSYNNKELIINETVPNRFSPKSPDKAHLNLHINSLELGDSAVYFCASSPQGAHQPRHFGDGTRLSIL.

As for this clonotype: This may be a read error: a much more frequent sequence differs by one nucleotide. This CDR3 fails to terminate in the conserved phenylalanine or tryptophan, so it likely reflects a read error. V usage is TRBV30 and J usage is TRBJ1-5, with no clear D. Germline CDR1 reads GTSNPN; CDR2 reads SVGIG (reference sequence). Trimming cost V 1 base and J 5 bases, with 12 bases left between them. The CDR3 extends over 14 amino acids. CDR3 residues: CAWSGMGWDQPQHL. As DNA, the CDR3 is TGTGCCTGGAGTGGGATGGGATGGGATCAGCCCCAGCATCTT.

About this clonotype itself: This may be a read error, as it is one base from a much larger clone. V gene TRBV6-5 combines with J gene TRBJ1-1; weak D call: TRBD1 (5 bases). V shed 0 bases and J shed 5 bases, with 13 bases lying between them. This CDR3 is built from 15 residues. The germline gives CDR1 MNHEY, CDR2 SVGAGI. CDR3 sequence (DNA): TGTGCCAGCAGTTACTCGACAGTTGAGGAAACTGAAGCTTTCTTT. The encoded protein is CASSYSTVEETEAFF.

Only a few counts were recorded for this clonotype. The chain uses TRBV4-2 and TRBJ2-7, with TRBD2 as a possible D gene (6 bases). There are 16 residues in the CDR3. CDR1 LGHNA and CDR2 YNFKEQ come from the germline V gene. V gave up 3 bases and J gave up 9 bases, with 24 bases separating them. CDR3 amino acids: CASSQSGGAGQTLQYF. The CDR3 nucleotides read TGTGCCAGCAGCCAGTCTGGGGGAGCGGGCCAAACATTGCAGTACTTC.

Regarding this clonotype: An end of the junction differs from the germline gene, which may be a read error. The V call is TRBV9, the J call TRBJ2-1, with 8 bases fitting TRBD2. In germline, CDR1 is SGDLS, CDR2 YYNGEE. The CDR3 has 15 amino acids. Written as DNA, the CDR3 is TGTGCCAGTAGCGTTAGCGGGAACTCCTACAATGAGCAGTTCTTC. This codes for CASSVSGNSYNEQFF.

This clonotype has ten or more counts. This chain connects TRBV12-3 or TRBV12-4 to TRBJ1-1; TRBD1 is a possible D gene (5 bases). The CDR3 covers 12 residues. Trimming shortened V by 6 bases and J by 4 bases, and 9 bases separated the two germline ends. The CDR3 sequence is CASSWRGTEAFF. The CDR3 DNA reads TGTGCCAGCAGCTGGAGGGGCACTGAAGCTTTCTTT.

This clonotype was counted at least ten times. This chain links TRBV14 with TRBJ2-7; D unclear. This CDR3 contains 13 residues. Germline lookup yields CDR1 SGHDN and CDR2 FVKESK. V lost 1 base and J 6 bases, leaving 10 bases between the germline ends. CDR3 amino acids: CASSQGRLGEQYF. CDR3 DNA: TGTGCCAGCAGCCAAGGACGGCTTGGCGAGCAGTACTTC.

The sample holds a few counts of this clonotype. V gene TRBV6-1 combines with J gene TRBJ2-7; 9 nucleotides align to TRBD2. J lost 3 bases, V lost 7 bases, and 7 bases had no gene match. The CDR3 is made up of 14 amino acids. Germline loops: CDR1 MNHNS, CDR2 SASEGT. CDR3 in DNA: TGTGCCAGCACCGGGACTAGCCCGTTCTACGAGCAGTACTTC. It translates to CASTGTSPFYEQYF.

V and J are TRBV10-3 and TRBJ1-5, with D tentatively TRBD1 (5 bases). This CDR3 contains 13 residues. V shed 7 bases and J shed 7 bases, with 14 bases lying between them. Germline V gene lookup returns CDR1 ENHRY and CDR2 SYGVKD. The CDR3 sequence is CAITSGSEQPQHF. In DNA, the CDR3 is TGTGCCATCACTTCAGGGAGCGAGCAGCCCCAGCATTTT.